Presented here are 18 T cell receptor beta chains from one specimen sequenced in a study of T cell responses to AZD1222 COVID-19 vaccine. TCRdb's table, derived via immunoSEQ multiplex PCR, lists solely in-frame clones and lacks some. Of fewer than 110,000 clones in the sample, about 86% were seen once. The sample in question was peripheral blood, obtained on day 0 of AZD1222 vaccination. The receptors were sampled from an adult in good health.

V and J are TRBV19 and TRBJ1-2; D is unclear. The CDR3 runs to 12 residues. Deletions cut 1 base from V and 6 bases from J, with 6 bases between. Germline V gives CDR1 LNHDA, CDR2 SQIVND (reference sequence). CDR3 coding DNA: TGTGCCAGTAGTATAGGTGACGATGGCTACACCTTC. It is translated as CASSIGDDGYTF.

This chain connects TRBV27 to TRBJ1-1; a possible D gene is TRBD1 (5 bases). The V end lost 3 bases, the J end lost 8 bases, and 16 bases lay between the germline ends. This CDR3 region has 14 residues. Germline V gives CDR1 MNHEY, CDR2 SMNVEV (reference sequence). In nucleotides, the CDR3 is TGTGCCAGCAGTTTCTCACAGGAAACCACCGAAGCTTTCTTT. It encodes CASSFSQETTEAFF.

The rearrangement uses TRBV27 and TRBJ2-1, with D unclear. The CDR3 is 18 amino acids. V lost 5 bases, J lost 5 bases, and 25 bases lay in between. In germline, CDR1 is MNHEY, CDR2 SMNVEV (reference sequence). Written as DNA, the CDR3 is TGTGCCAGCAGTCCTGACGGGCGAATCCGCGGAATTAACAATGAGCAGTTCTTC. Its translation: CASSPDGRIRGINNEQFF.

The CDR3 region is CASSSYPLAGGTYEQYF. CDR3 bases: TGTGCCAGCAGTTCCTATCCACTAGCGGGAGGTACCTACGAGCAGTACTTC. The V call is TRBV27, the J call TRBJ2-7, with 12 bases aligning to TRBD2. Trimming cost V 4 bases and J 2 bases; bases outside gene matches: 9. CDR1 is MNHEY, CDR2 SMNVEV, per germline (reference sequence). There are 17 residues in the CDR3.

This clone was seen a few times. V and J are TRBV11-3 and TRBJ1-1, with D tentatively TRBD1 (5 bases). V lost 1 base and J 4 bases, leaving 10 bases between the germline ends. This CDR3 region has 14 residues. Looked up from germline, CDR1 is SGHNT and CDR2 is YENEEA. CDR3: CASSLGQGSTEAFF. CDR3 nucleotides: TGTGCCAGCAGCTTAGGGCAGGGTAGCACTGAAGCTTTCTTT.

This clone has more than one count but fewer than ten. The CDR3 sequence is CASSAGRANYGYTF. As DNA, the CDR3 is TGTGCCAGCAGTGCGGGACGGGCTAACTATGGCTACACCTTC. V gene TRBV9 combines with J gene TRBJ1-2; TRBD1 might be the D (5 bases). The V and J ends lost 5 bases and 0 bases respectively, with 11 bases between them. This CDR3 is built from 14 residues. The germline gives CDR1 SGDLS, CDR2 YYNGEE.

The table lists this clone with a few counts. The chain has TRBV21-1 and TRBJ2-1; the table calls TRBD2, which could not be checked here. TRBV21-1 has pseudogene status. CDR3 size: 15 residues. The CDR3 DNA is TGTGCCAGCAGCAAAACTAGCGGCTCCTACAATGAGCAGTTCTTC. Protein sequence: CASSKTSGSYNEQFF.

Only a few counts were recorded for this clone. The V and J genes are TRBV14 and TRBJ1-1; 9 positions match TRBD1. Germline-derived CDR1 and CDR2 are SGHDN and FVKESK. V lost 4 bases to trimming and J lost 4 bases; unmatched junction nucleotides: 7. The CDR3 contains 15 residues. CDR3 coding DNA: TGTGCCAGCAGCCCCCTTGGACAGGGGCCCACTGAAGCTTTCTTT. This sequence encodes CASSPLGQGPTEAFF.

This chain links TRBV5-1 with TRBJ1-2; maybe TRBD1 (5 bases). Germline-derived CDR1 and CDR2 are SGHRS and YFSETQ. This CDR3 has 14 residues. V lost 2 bases to trimming and J lost 4 bases, with 12 bases between them. CDR3 sequence reads: CASSLSGPFYGYTF. In nucleotides, the CDR3 is TGCGCCAGCAGCTTATCGGGGCCTTTCTATGGCTACACCTTC.

The chain carries TRBV19 and TRBJ2-5; maybe TRBD2 (7 bases). There are 15 residues in the CDR3. Trimming stripped 5 bases from V and 2 bases from J, with 15 bases between. In germline, CDR1 is LNHDA, CDR2 SQIVND (reference sequence). The chain's CDR3 is CASSPGGHTQETQYF. The DNA for the CDR3 is TGTGCCAGTAGTCCGGGGGGACACACACAAGAGACCCAGTACTTC.

The rearrangement uses TRBV9 and TRBJ2-7, with a possible D match to TRBD1 (6 bases). Deletions cut 3 bases from V and 4 bases from J, with 20 bases between. The germline gives CDR1 SGDLS, CDR2 YYNGEE. The CDR3 is made up of 16 amino acids. CDR3 DNA sequence: TGTGCCAGCAGCGGAGCCGTGAGAGACAGGACGTACGAGCAGTACTTC. Its translation: CASSGAVRDRTYEQYF.

This chain uses TRBV27 with TRBJ1-2; 8 bases map to TRBD1. The germline V gene has CDR1 MNHEY and CDR2 SMNVEV (reference sequence). This CDR3 region has 13 residues. V shed 5 bases and J 5 bases; nucleotides not matched to a gene: 4. The CDR3 DNA sequence: TGTGCCAGCAGTCCGACAGGGGAGTATGGCTACACCTTC. It specifies CASSPTGEYGYTF.

J is TRBJ1-1 and V is TRBV30; 7 nucleotides line up with TRBD1. The CDR3 sequence is 17 residues long. V dropped 5 bases and J dropped 1; count of bases not matched to a gene: 16. The germline V gene has CDR1 GTSNPN and CDR2 SVGIG (reference sequence). The CDR3 protein is CAWPTGDPATRNTEAFF. CDR3 nucleotides: TGTGCCTGGCCTACAGGGGACCCTGCGACTAGGAACACTGAAGCTTTCTTT. The full variable domain, with the rest looked up from reference TRBV30 and TRBJ1-1, is SQTIHQWPATLVQPVGSPLSLECTVEGTSNPNLYWYRQAAGRGLQLLFYSVGIGQISSEVPQNLSASRPQDRQFILSSKKLLLSDSGFYLCAWPTGDPATRNTEAFFGQGTRLTVV.

This chain connects TRBV28 to TRBJ2-7; 9 nucleotides agree with TRBD1. J lost 5 bases, V lost 6 bases, and 14 bases had no gene match. CDR3 length: 16 amino acids. Germline V gives CDR1 MDHEN, CDR2 SYDVKM. The CDR3 sequence: CASSYLLGQGVNEQYF. CDR3 sequence (DNA): TGTGCCAGCAGCTATCTCCTGGGACAGGGTGTGAACGAGCAGTACTTC. Complete variable domain (other parts from reference TRBV28 and TRBJ2-7): DVKVTQSSRYLVKRTGEKVFLECVQDMDHENMFWYRQDPGLGLRLIYFSYDVKMKEKGDIPEGYSVSREKKERFSLILESASTNQTSMYLCASSYLLGQGVNEQYFGPGTRLTVT.

This chain joins TRBV7-2 and TRBJ2-1; D tentatively fits TRBD1 or TRBD2 (5 bases each). The CDR3 totals 16 residues. Trimming shortened V by 1 base and J by 9 bases, and 19 bases separated the two germline ends. Germline V gene sequence: CDR1 SGHTA, CDR2 FQGNSA. In DNA, the CDR3 is TGTGCCAGCAGCTTAGGGGGCGGATTAGTAGAGGGTGAGCAGTTCTTC. Protein sequence: CASSLGGGLVEGEQFF.

The chain is built from TRBV4-1 and TRBJ1-1; the match to TRBD1 covers 7 bases. CDR1 is MGHRA and CDR2 is YSYEKL in the germline V gene. The CDR3 totals 14 residues. V was clipped by 3 bases and J by 2 bases; unmatched bases: 3. The CDR3 region is CASSQRQGNTEAFF. The CDR3 coding sequence is TGCGCCAGCAGCCAGCGACAGGGAAACACTGAAGCTTTCTTT.

The gene calls are TRBV11-3 and TRBJ2-7, with 8 bases fitting TRBD2. Per the germline V gene, CDR1 is SGHNT and CDR2 is YENEEA. V was pared by 5 bases and J by 5 bases, with 8 bases of the junction left unmatched. There are 14 residues in the CDR3. The CDR3: CASSPRLAWDEQYF. The DNA for the CDR3 is TGTGCCAGCAGCCCAAGACTAGCGTGGGACGAGCAGTACTTC.

The chain uses TRBV5-6 and TRBJ2-7, with 8 bases matching TRBD1. The V segment lost 3 bases and the J segment 6 bases; nucleotides outside the gene matches: 17. CDR1 SGHDT and CDR2 YYEEEE come from the germline V gene. This CDR3 has 17 residues. As DNA, the CDR3 is TGTGCCAGCAGCTGGGGACAGGTGAGCCGGCGGGGTGTCGAGCAGTACTTC. Encoded protein: CASSWGQVSRRGVEQYF.